This T cell receptor (beta chain) was documented in a study of T cell responses to AZD1222 COVID-19 vaccine. General study points: Nearly half of spike-specific TCRs reportedly target unmutated variant regions. Donors skewed white British and female; clonal diversity was possibly underestimated.

The length of the CDR3 is 15 residues. Germline CDR1 SGHNT, CDR2 YYREEE (reference sequence). J gave up 4 bases and V 0 bases, and 6 bases lay outside the gene matches. This table comes from immunoSEQ multiplex PCR, and its TCRdb copy is limited to in-frame clones, with some not included. The sample lists fewer than 200,000 clones, about 88% occurring once. This clone was counted only a few times. The antigen remains unidentified. Material: peripheral blood, obtained 28 days after the second AZD1222 dose. The clonotype comes from an adult who received the AZD1222 COVID-19 vaccine. The chain joins TRBV5-4 to TRBJ2-7; 8 bases are shared with TRBD2. The CDR3 region is CASSLEVSGKYEQYF. In DNA, the CDR3 is TGTGCCAGCAGCTTGGAAGTTAGCGGGAAGTACGAGCAGTACTTC.